Listed here are 20 T cell receptor beta chains from one sample, sequenced in a study of CD8 T cells in ankylosing spondylitis. Each CDR3 protein is one row after TCRdb ran MiXCR on the 5' RACE reads. The table lists roughly 140,000 distinct CDR3 sequences, around two fifths of them singletons. The sample taken for sequencing was synovial fluid, either unsorted or a sorted T cell fraction (not recorded which). These receptors all stem from a male donor with ankylosing spondylitis.

There are a few counts of this clonotype. This chain joins TRBV27 and TRBJ2-3; D is uncertain. Germline V CDR1 and CDR2: MNHEY, SMNVEV (reference sequence). The CDR3 length is 14 residues. V gave up 5 bases and J gave up 2 bases, with 11 bases separating them. In nucleotides, the CDR3 is TGTGCCAGCAGTATTGGGATGATCACAGATACGCAGTATTTT. Its translation: CASSIGMITDTQYF.

This clonotype was counted only a few times. V is TRBV21-1 and J is TRBJ1-6; the table's TRBD1 call for D was not verified on the DNA. TRBV21-1 is marked as a pseudogene. This CDR3 has 18 residues. This chain's CDR3 is CASSKGGTGGAKNSPLHF. The CDR3, as DNA: TGTGCCAGCAGCAAAGGGGGGACAGGGGGCGCGAAAAATTCACCCCTCCACTTT.

The chain is built from TRBV7-3 and TRBJ2-6, with D unclear. Trimming removed 7 bases from V and 1 base from J, with 11 bases in between. Germline V gene sequence: CDR1 SGHTA, CDR2 FQGTGA. The CDR3 runs 15 residues. The CDR3 sequence: CASNLGSSGANVLTF. The CDR3 DNA sequence: TGTGCCAGCAACTTGGGCTCGTCTGGGGCCAACGTCCTGACTTTC.

The chain has TRBV27 and TRBJ2-7; no clear D gene. Between the trimmed V and J ends, which lost 3 bases and 2 bases, there was a span of 8 bases. The CDR3 loop spans 13 amino acids. Germline V gives CDR1 MNHEY, CDR2 SMNVEV (reference sequence). In nucleotides, the CDR3 is TGTGCCAGCAGTTTTGGGCAGGCCTACGAGCAGTACTTC. It translates to CASSFGQAYEQYF.

This clonotype appeared a few times. V usage is TRBV6-2 or TRBV6-3 and J usage is TRBJ1-4; D call uncertain. The CDR3 spans 11 residues. Deletions cut 6 bases from V and 6 bases from J, with 5 bases between. The V gene's germline CDR1 is MNHEY and CDR2 SVGEGT. The CDR3 spells CASSTDEKLFF. CDR3 DNA: TGTGCCAGCAGCACCGATGAAAAACTGTTTTTT.

The chain has TRBV27 and TRBJ2-7; the match to TRBD2 covers 7 bases. The CDR3 is 15 residues long. The germline CDR1 and CDR2 sequences are MNHEY and SMNVEV (reference sequence). With V trimmed by 2 bases and J by 1 base, 5 bases remained unmatched. The CDR3 spells CASSLLGGTSYEQYF. The CDR3 DNA is TGTGCCAGCAGTTTACTGGGGGGGACGTCCTACGAGCAGTACTTC.

This clonotype was seen a single time. The CDR3, as DNA: TGTGCCAGCAGCTTAGCCCGTGTGGAAGCAGATACGCAGTATTTT. Translation: CASSLARVEADTQYF. The chain joins TRBV7-8 to TRBJ2-3; D is undetermined. V was trimmed by 0 bases and J by 4 bases, leaving 11 bases between them. This CDR3 is built from 15 residues. Germline values: CDR1 SGHVS, CDR2 FQNEAQ.

The chain couples TRBV5-1 to TRBJ2-7; D assignment may be TRBD1 or TRBD2 (5 bases each). Germline V CDR1 and CDR2: SGHRS, YFSETQ. The CDR3 extends over 13 amino acids. V was pared by 1 base and J by 2 bases, with 7 bases between. The CDR3 protein is CASSLWDPYEQYF. The CDR3 nucleotides are TGCGCCAGCAGCTTGTGGGACCCCTACGAGCAGTACTTC.

The rearrangement joins TRBV12-3 or TRBV12-4 to TRBJ2-7, with 11 positions matching TRBD2. This CDR3 has 15 amino acids. V was pared by 7 bases and J by 0 bases, with 5 bases of the junction left unmatched. The CDR3 loop reads CASKLTSGNSYEQYF. Written as DNA, the CDR3 is TGTGCCAGCAAATTGACTAGCGGGAACTCCTACGAGCAGTACTTC.

The J gene is TRBJ2-2, the V gene TRBV29-1, with 15 bases that match TRBD2. CDR3 length equals 15 residues. Germline CDR1 and CDR2: SQVTM and ANQGSEA. Germline trimming cut 3 bases from V and 6 bases from J; bases unmatched to any gene: 2. CDR3 nucleotides: TGCAGCGTTGAGGGACTAGCGGGAGGCGCCGGGGAGCTGTTTTTT. Protein product: CSVEGLAGGAGELFF.

The rearrangement joins TRBV4-2 to TRBJ1-6; D ambiguous. The CDR3 totals 16 residues. V was trimmed by 0 bases and J by 1 base, leaving 7 bases between them. The germline V gene encodes CDR1 LGHNA and CDR2 YNFKEQ. CDR3 amino acids: CASSQEDGSYNSPLHF. CDR3 nucleotide sequence: TGTGCCAGCAGCCAAGAAGACGGATCCTATAATTCACCCCTCCACTTT.

CDR3 in amino acids: CASSEEGRGIGYGYTF. For the CDR3, the DNA is TGTGCCAGCAGTGAAGAAGGACGGGGGATAGGCTATGGCTACACCTTC. The J gene is TRBJ1-2, the V gene TRBV25-1; D is perhaps TRBD1 (5 bases). CDR1 and CDR2 (germline): MGHDK, SYGVNS. V was pared by 2 bases and J by 4 bases, with 17 bases between. This CDR3 has 16 residues.

The J gene is TRBJ2-7, the V gene TRBV7-9, with 9 bases matching TRBD2. Losses at the gene ends were 1 base for V and 2 bases for J; bases not matched to a gene: 6. This CDR3 contains 16 residues. Per germline, CDR1 SEHNR and CDR2 FQNEAQ (reference sequence). CDR3: CASSLELAGTPYEQYF. In nucleotides, the CDR3 is TGTGCCAGCAGCTTAGAACTAGCGGGTACCCCCTACGAGCAGTACTTC.

The rearrangement uses TRBV10-3 and TRBJ2-3, with a tentative D call TRBD1 (6 bases). Trimming stripped 2 bases from V and 0 bases from J, with 15 bases between. This CDR3 has 17 amino acids. The germline V gene has CDR1 ENHRY and CDR2 SYGVKD. In DNA, the CDR3 is TGTGCCATCAGTGAGGGGGGCCTCGGCCGTAGCACAGATACGCAGTATTTT. As protein: CAISEGGLGRSTDTQYF.

The rearrangement uses TRBV29-1 and TRBJ2-5; TRBD1 matches 7 bases. Germline V gene data show CDR1 as SQVTM and CDR2 as ANQGSEA. The CDR3 is 11 residues long. The CDR3 loop is CSVNPGGTQYF. CDR3 DNA: TGCAGTGTCAATCCAGGGGGGACCCAGTACTTC.

The rearrangement joins TRBV6-1 to TRBJ2-3; the D gene could be TRBD1 or TRBD2 (5 bases each). In germline, CDR1 is MNHNS, CDR2 SASEGT. V lost 6 bases, J lost 4 bases, and 17 bases lay in between. The CDR3 extends over 15 amino acids. CDR3 coding DNA: TGTGCCAGCAGCAGGGACCTTCTGCGGGCAGATACGCAGTATTTT. Its protein is CASSRDLLRADTQYF.

The chain uses TRBV6-1 and TRBJ2-7; D uncertain. The CDR3 extends over 15 amino acids. CDR1 is MNHNS, CDR2 SASEGT, per germline. The V gene lost 4 bases and the J gene lost 2 bases, with 15 bases spanning the gap. The CDR3 protein is CASSVWGSRPYEQYF. CDR3 in DNA: TGTGCCAGCAGTGTATGGGGAAGCAGACCCTACGAGCAGTACTTC.

The gene calls are TRBV5-1 and TRBJ1-1, with D maybe TRBD1 (5 bases). Trimming pared 4 bases from V and 3 bases from J, leaving 16 bases between. Germline assignment: CDR1 SGHRS and CDR2 YFSETQ. The CDR3 has 15 amino acids. The CDR3: CASSPLGAPDTEAFF. The CDR3 nucleotides read TGCGCCAGCAGCCCCCTCGGGGCACCGGACACTGAAGCTTTCTTT.

The chain links TRBV7-6 to TRBJ1-6, with a tentative D call TRBD1 (5 bases). From germline, CDR1 is SGHVS and CDR2 FNYEAQ. The V gene lost 4 bases and the J gene lost 5 bases, with 12 bases spanning the gap. The CDR3 is 15 residues long. CDR3 in amino acids: CASSSRQMDNSPLHF. DNA of the CDR3: TGTGCCAGCAGCTCGCGACAGATGGATAATTCACCCCTCCACTTT.

J is TRBJ2-7 and V is TRBV12-3 or TRBV12-4, with 11 bases identical to TRBD1. This CDR3 is built from 13 residues. V was clipped by 5 bases and J by 8 bases; unmatched bases: 5. CDR3 bases: TGTGCCAGCAGTCCCTGGACAGGGGGCAAGCAGTACTTC. It specifies CASSPWTGGKQYF.